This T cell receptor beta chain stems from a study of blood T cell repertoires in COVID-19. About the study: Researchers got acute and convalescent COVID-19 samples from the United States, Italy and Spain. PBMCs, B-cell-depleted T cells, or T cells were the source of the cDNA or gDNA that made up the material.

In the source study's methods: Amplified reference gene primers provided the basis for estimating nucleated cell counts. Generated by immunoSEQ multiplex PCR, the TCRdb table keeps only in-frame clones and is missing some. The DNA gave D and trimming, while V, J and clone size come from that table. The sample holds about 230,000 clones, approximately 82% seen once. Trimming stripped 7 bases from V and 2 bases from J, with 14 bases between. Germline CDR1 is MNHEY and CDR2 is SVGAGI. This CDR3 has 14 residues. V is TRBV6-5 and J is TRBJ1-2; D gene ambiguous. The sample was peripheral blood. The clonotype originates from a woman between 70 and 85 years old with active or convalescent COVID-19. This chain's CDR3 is CASTMAPQNYGYTF. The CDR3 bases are TGTGCCAGCACCATGGCCCCTCAAAACTATGGCTACACCTTC.